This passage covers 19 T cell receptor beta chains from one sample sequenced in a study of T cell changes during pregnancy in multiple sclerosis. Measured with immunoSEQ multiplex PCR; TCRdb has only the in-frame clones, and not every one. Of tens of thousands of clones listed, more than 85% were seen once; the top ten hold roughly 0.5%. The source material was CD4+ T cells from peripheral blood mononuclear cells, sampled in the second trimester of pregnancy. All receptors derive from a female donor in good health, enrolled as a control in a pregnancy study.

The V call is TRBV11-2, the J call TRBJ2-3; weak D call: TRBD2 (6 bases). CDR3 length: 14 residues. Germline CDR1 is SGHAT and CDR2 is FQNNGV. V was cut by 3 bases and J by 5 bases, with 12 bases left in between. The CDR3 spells CASSFRRRGDTQYF. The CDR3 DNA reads TGTGCCAGCAGCTTTAGGCGGAGGGGAGATACGCAGTATTTT.

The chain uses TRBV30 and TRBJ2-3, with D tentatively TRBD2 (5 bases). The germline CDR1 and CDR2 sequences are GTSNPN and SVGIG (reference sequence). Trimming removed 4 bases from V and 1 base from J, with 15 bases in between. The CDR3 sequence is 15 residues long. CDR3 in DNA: TGTGCCTGGACCCTGGGGAGTTTGGGCACAGATACGCAGTATTTT. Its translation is CAWTLGSLGTDTQYF.

The CDR3 here is CASSPLSGGASHEQFF. The CDR3 nucleotides read TGTGCCAGCTCACCATTGAGCGGGGGGGCAAGTCATGAGCAGTTCTTC. The chain uses TRBV18 and TRBJ2-1; TRBD2 matches 10 bases. V lost 2 bases and J lost 8; bases outside the gene matches: 9. This CDR3 is 16 amino acids long. From germline, CDR1 is KGHSH and CDR2 LQKENI.

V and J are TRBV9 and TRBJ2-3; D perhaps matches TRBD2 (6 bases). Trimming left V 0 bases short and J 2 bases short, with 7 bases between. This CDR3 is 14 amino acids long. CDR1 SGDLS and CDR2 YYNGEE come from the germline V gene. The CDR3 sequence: CASSVEGLTDTQYF. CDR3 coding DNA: TGTGCCAGCAGCGTAGAGGGACTCACAGATACGCAGTATTTT. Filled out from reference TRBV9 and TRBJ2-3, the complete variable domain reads DSGVTQTPKHLITATGQRVTLRCSPRSGDLSVYWYQQSLDQGLQFLIQYYNGEERAKGNILERFSAQQFPDLHSELNLSSLELGDSALYFCASSVEGLTDTQYFGPGTRLTVL.

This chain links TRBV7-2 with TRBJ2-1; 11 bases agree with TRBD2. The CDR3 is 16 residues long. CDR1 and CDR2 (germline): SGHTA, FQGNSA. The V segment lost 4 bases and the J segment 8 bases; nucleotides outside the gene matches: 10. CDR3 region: CASSSGSGRAGHEQFF. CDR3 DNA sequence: TGTGCCAGCAGCTCGGGTAGCGGGAGGGCCGGGCATGAGCAGTTCTTC.

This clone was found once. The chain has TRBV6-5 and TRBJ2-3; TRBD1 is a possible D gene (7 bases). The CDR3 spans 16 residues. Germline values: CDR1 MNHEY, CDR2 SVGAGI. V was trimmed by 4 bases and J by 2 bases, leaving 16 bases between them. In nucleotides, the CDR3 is TGTGCCAGCAGTTCCCTTCTCAGGGGGGCCACAGATACGCAGTATTTT. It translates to CASSSLLRGATDTQYF.

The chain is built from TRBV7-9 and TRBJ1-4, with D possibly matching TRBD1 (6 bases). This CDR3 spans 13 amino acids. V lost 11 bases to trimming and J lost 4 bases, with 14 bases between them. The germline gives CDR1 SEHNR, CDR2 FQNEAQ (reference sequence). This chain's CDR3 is CAARIGGNEKLFF. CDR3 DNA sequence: TGTGCCGCGAGGATAGGGGGTAATGAAAAACTGTTTTTT.

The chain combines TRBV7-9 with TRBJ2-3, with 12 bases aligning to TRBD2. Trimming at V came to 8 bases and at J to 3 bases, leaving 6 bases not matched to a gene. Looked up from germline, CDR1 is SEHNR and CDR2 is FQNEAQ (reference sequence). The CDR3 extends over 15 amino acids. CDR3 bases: TGTGCCAGCCGGTTGGGGACTAGCGGGACAGATACGCAGTATTTT. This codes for CASRLGTSGTDTQYF.

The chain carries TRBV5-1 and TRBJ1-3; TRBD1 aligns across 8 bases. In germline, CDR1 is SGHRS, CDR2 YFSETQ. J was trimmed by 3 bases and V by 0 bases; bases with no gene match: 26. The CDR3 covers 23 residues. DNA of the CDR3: TGCGCCAGCAGCTTGGCTGGCGGACAGGGAAGTTCTATGTACGATCTAAGTGGAAACACCATATATTTT. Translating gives CASSLAGGQGSSMYDLSGNTIYF.

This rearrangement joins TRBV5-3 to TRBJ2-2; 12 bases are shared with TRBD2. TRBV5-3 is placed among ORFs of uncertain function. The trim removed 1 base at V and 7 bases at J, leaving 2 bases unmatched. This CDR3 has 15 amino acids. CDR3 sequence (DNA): TGTGCCAGAAGCTTGACTAGCGGGAGGAGCGGGGAGCTGTTTTTT. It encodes CARSLTSGRSGELFF.

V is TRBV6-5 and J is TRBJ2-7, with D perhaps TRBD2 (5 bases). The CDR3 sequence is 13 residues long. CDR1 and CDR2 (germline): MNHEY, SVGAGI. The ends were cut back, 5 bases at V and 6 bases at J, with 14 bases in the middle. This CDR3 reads CASSRSGTAEQYF. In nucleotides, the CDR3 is TGTGCCAGCAGTCGGAGCGGTACGGCCGAGCAGTACTTC.

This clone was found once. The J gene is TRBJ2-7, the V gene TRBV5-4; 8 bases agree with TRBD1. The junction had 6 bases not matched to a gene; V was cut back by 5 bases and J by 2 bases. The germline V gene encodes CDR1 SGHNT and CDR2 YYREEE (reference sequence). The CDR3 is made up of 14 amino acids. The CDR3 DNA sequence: TGTGCCAGCAGACCTGGACAGGGTCCCTACGAGCAGTACTTC. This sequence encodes CASRPGQGPYEQYF.

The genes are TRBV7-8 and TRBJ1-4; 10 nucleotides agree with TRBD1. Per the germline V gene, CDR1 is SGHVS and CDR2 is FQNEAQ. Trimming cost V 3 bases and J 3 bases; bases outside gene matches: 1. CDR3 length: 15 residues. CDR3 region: CASSFGQGANEKLFF. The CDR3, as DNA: TGTGCCAGCAGCTTCGGACAGGGGGCTAATGAAAAACTGTTTTTT.

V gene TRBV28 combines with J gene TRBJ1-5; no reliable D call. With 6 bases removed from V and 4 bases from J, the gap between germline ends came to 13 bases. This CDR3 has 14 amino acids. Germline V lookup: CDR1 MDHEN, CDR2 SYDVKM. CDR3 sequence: CASRPGYTNQPQHF. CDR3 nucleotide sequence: TGTGCCAGCAGACCGGGATATACAAATCAGCCCCAGCATTTT.

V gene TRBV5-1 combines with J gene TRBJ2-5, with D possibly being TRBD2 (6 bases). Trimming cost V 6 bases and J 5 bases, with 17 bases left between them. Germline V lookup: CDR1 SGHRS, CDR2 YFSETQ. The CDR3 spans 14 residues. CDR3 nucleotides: TGCGCCAGCAAAGCGGGTCGGGGCGGGGAGACCCAGTACTTC. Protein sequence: CASKAGRGGETQYF.

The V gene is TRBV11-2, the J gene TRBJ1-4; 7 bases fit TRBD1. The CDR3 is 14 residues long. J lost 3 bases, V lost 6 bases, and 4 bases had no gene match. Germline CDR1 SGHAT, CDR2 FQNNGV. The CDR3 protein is CASSSQGPNEKLFF. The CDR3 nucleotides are TGTGCCAGCAGTTCACAGGGGCCTAATGAAAAACTGTTTTTT.

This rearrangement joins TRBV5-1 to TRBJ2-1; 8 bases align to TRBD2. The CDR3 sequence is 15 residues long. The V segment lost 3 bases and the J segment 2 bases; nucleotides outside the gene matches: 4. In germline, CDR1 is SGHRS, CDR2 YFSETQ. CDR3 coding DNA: TGCGCCAGCAGCTCCCGGACTAGCCCCTACAATGAGCAGTTCTTC. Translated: CASSSRTSPYNEQFF.

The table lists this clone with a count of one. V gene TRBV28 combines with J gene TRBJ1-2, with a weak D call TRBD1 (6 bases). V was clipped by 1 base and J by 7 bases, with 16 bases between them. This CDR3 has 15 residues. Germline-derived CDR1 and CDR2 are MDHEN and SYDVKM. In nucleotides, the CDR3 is TGTGCCAGCAGTTTATTTACAGGGACGCCGGGTGGCTACACCTTC. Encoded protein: CASSLFTGTPGGYTF.

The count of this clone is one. The CDR3 protein is CASSFDRAYEQYF. The DNA for the CDR3 is TGTGCCAGCAGCTTCGACAGGGCCTACGAGCAGTACTTC. This sequence joins TRBV7-2 and TRBJ2-7; TRBD1 matches 7 bases. The CDR3 contains 13 residues. V lost 3 bases and J lost 2; bases outside the gene matches: 1. The germline V gene encodes CDR1 SGHTA and CDR2 FQGNSA.